Listed here are 29 T cell receptor beta chains from one sample, sequenced in a study of blood T cell repertoires in COVID-19. The table came from immunoSEQ multiplex PCR; TCRdb's copy has only in-frame clones and leaves some out. The data contain 200,000 to 300,000 clones, about 87% of them singletons. Sequencing was performed on PBMCs or T cells enriched from blood (not recorded which). Every receptor here comes from a woman in her thirties or forties with acute COVID-19.

The genes are TRBV6-2 or TRBV6-3 and TRBJ2-7; 13 positions agree with TRBD2. This CDR3 is built from 18 residues. Trimming removed 2 bases from V and 5 bases from J; junction bases left unmatched: 12. The germline V gene has CDR1 MNHEY and CDR2 SVGEGT. CDR3 coding DNA: TGTGCCAGCAGTTACAGGGGGACCGGGACTAGCGGGACAAACGAGCAGTACGTC. It is translated as CASSYRGTGTSGTNEQYV.

This clone was detected ten times or more. The V and J genes are TRBV6-1 and TRBJ2-7; 10 bases fit TRBD1. CDR1 and CDR2 (germline): MNHNS, SASEGT. The CDR3 contains 19 residues. The ends lost 0 bases at V and 0 bases at J; junction bases unmatched: 11. The CDR3 nucleotides are TGTGCCAGCAGTGAAGCCCCCGGGACAGGGGCCTATCACTCCTACGAGCAGTACGTC. It is translated as CASSEAPGTGAYHSYEQYV.

The chain recombines TRBV2 with TRBJ2-5; the match to TRBD1 covers 9 bases. This CDR3 has 15 residues. With 5 bases clipped from V and 1 base from J, the junction kept 5 bases outside the gene matches. Germline assignment: CDR1 SNHLY and CDR2 FYNNEI. This CDR3 reads CASSPGTGSQETQYF. CDR3 DNA: TGTGCCAGCAGTCCCGGGACAGGGTCCCAAGAGACCCAGTACTTC.

The rearrangement links TRBV24-1 to TRBJ2-3, with 7 positions matching TRBD1. The CDR3 totals 13 residues. Germline loops: CDR1 KGHDR, CDR2 SFDVKD. J was trimmed by 1 base and V by 7 bases; bases with no gene match: 1. The CDR3 spells CATRGTGTDTQYF. DNA of the CDR3: TGTGCCACCAGGGGGACAGGCACAGATACGCAGTATTTT.

The V gene is TRBV7-2, the J gene TRBJ1-4; 9 bases fit TRBD1. Germline loops: CDR1 SGHTA, CDR2 FQGNSA. The CDR3 is 14 residues long. With 3 bases clipped from V and 6 bases from J, the junction kept 2 bases outside the gene matches. CDR3 in amino acids: CASSLGQGYEKLFF. CDR3 in DNA: TGTGCCAGCAGCTTGGGACAGGGCTATGAAAAACTGTTTTTT.

V gene TRBV9 combines with J gene TRBJ2-5; D possibly corresponds to TRBD2 (5 bases). This CDR3 is 14 amino acids long. The germline V gene encodes CDR1 SGDLS and CDR2 YYNGEE. Trimming cost V 0 bases and J 2 bases, with 8 bases left between them. The CDR3 protein is CASSVGGVQETQYF. The CDR3 DNA reads as TGTGCCAGCAGCGTAGGGGGAGTACAAGAGACCCAGTACTTC.

This clone has more than one count but fewer than ten. This sequence joins TRBV5-1 and TRBJ2-2; D is perhaps TRBD2 (6 bases). V gave up 3 bases and J gave up 5 bases, with 14 bases separating them. Germline CDR1 reads SGHRS; CDR2 reads YFSETQ. The CDR3 loop spans 15 amino acids. The CDR3 DNA sequence: TGCGCCAGCAGCTCAAATGACGGAGGGACCGGGGAGCTGTTTTTT. It is translated as CASSSNDGGTGELFF.

The genes are TRBV4-1 and TRBJ1-3; 9 bases agree with TRBD1. Germline V gene data show CDR1 as MGHRA and CDR2 as YSYEKL. Germline trimming cut 3 bases from V and 0 bases from J; bases unmatched to any gene: 3. This CDR3 is 16 amino acids long. The CDR3 nucleotides read TGCGCCAGCAGCCAGCCGGGACAGGGCTCTGGAAACACCATATATTTT. This sequence encodes CASSQPGQGSGNTIYF.

This clone appeared a single time. The chain carries TRBV6-5 and TRBJ2-1, with TRBD1 matching over 7 bases. CDR1 and CDR2 (germline): MNHEY, SVGAGI. V lost 2 bases and J lost 3; bases outside the gene matches: 4. This CDR3 has 15 amino acids. The CDR3 sequence is CASSYLGTDYNEQFF. In nucleotides, the CDR3 is TGTGCCAGCAGTTACCTCGGGACAGACTACAATGAGCAGTTCTTC.

This sequence joins TRBV6-4 and TRBJ2-3; weak D call: TRBD2 (6 bases). The V gene's germline CDR1 is MRHNA and CDR2 SNTAGT. The CDR3 length is 13 residues. V was cut by 5 bases and J by 1 base, with 7 bases left in between. Here the CDR3 reads CASSLAGTDTQYF. DNA for the CDR3: TGTGCCAGCAGTTTAGCGGGCACAGATACGCAGTATTTT.

The chain is built from TRBV7-2 and TRBJ2-7; D gene ambiguous. The V gene's germline CDR1 is SGHTA and CDR2 FQGNSA. Trimming removed 5 bases from V and 6 bases from J, with 14 bases in between. This CDR3 comprises 13 residues. This CDR3 is CASSRTDWSEQYV. For the CDR3, the DNA is TGTGCCAGCAGCCGAACCGATTGGAGCGAGCAGTACGTC.

As to this clone: At one end, the junction sequence differs from germline, possibly due to a read error. The rearrangement joins TRBV7-9 to TRBJ1-4; TRBD1 might be the D (6 bases). This CDR3 comprises 14 residues. The germline gives CDR1 SEHNR, CDR2 FQNEAQ (reference sequence). CDR3 loop: CASTLDWTVEKLFF. The CDR3 DNA is TGTGCCAGCACCTTAGATTGGACAGTTGAAAAACTGTTTTTT.

This clone was seen only a few times. The rearrangement uses TRBV4-1 and TRBJ1-6, with D possibly being TRBD1 (5 bases). Trimming removed 0 bases from V and 7 bases from J, with 10 bases in between. This CDR3 contains 15 residues. Looked up from germline, CDR1 is MGHRA and CDR2 is YSYEKL. CDR3 nucleotide sequence: TGCGCCAGCAGCCAAGAGACAGTACTCAATTCACCCCTCCACTTT. It codes for CASSQETVLNSPLHF.

The genes are TRBV15 and TRBJ1-1, with 8 bases matching TRBD1. CDR3 size: 14 residues. V shed 7 bases and J 1 base; nucleotides not matched to a gene: 5. Per germline, CDR1 LNHNV and CDR2 YYDKDF (reference sequence). CDR3 nucleotides: TGTGCCACCATGAAGGACAGGGCGAACACTGAAGCTTTCTTT. Residues: CATMKDRANTEAFF.

The rearrangement uses TRBV13 and TRBJ2-3; 11 positions agree with TRBD2. This CDR3 comprises 14 residues. The germline V gene has CDR1 PRHDT and CDR2 FYEKMQ (reference sequence). J was trimmed by 6 bases and V by 8 bases; bases with no gene match: 7. The CDR3 DNA is TGTGCCAGCTTACTAGCGGGAGTATTTGATACGCAGTATTTT. Translation: CASLLAGVFDTQYF. The whole variable domain, filled in from reference TRBV13 and TRBJ2-3, reads AAGVIQSPRHLIKEKRETATLKCYPIPRHDTVYWYQQGPGQDPQFLISFYEKMQSDKGSIPDRFSAQQFSDYHSELNMSSLELGDSALYFCASLLAGVFDTQYFGPGTRLTVL.

This chain uses TRBV6-6 with TRBJ2-7; D is unclear. CDR3 size: 13 residues. Germline lookup yields CDR1 MNHNY and CDR2 SVGAGI (reference sequence). V gave up 6 bases and J gave up 7 bases, with 16 bases separating them. The CDR3 coding sequence is TGTGCCAGCAGCCCACACCCGTCTTGGGAGCAGTACGTC. Protein: CASSPHPSWEQYV.

The CDR3 reads CASSLSLDTGELFF. The CDR3 coding sequence is TGTGCCAGCAGCCTAAGCCTCGACACCGGGGAGCTGTTTTTT. The chain links TRBV7-6 to TRBJ2-2; D unclear. The length of the CDR3 is 14 residues. Deletions cut 5 bases from V and 3 bases from J, with 10 bases between. CDR1 is SGHVS, CDR2 FNYEAQ, per germline.

Only a few counts were recorded for this clone. The J gene is TRBJ2-3, the V gene TRBV7-9; 11 positions match TRBD2. Unmatched junction bases numbered 5, after V lost 7 bases and J lost 5 bases. There are 14 residues in the CDR3. The germline V gene encodes CDR1 SEHNR and CDR2 FQNEAQ (reference sequence). CDR3 sequence reads: CASITSGSGDTQYF. CDR3 DNA sequence: TGTGCCAGCATCACTAGCGGGAGTGGAGATACGCAGTATTTT.

This clone appeared a few times. The genes are TRBV29-1 and TRBJ2-2; 10 bases are shared with TRBD1. Trimming cost V 5 bases and J 3 bases; bases outside gene matches: 6. Germline V gene data show CDR1 as SQVTM and CDR2 as ANQGSEA. This CDR3 contains 15 residues. This chain's CDR3 is CSVPSGTGDTGELFF. The CDR3, as DNA: TGCAGCGTTCCTTCCGGGACAGGGGACACCGGGGAGCTGTTTTTT.

V gene TRBV7-8 combines with J gene TRBJ1-1; TRBD1 matches 7 bases. V was clipped by 2 bases and J by 2 bases; unmatched bases: 5. The CDR3 totals 15 residues. Germline V CDR1 and CDR2: SGHVS, FQNEAQ. DNA for the CDR3: TGTGCCAGCAGCTTAAGGGGGCTAGGAAACACTGAAGCTTTCTTT. Translating gives CASSLRGLGNTEAFF.

The J gene is TRBJ1-1, the V gene TRBV11-2; D may be TRBD1 (5 bases). Looked up from germline, CDR1 is SGHAT and CDR2 is FQNNGV. This CDR3 is built from 14 residues. V lost 1 base and J lost 3, with 9 bases in between. CDR3 DNA sequence: TGTGCCAGCAGCTTAGCTGGGGGGTACACTGAAGCTTTCTTT. It yields the protein CASSLAGGYTEAFF.

The chain combines TRBV11-3 with TRBJ2-2, with D perhaps matching TRBD2 (6 bases). The V gene's germline CDR1 is SGHNT and CDR2 YENEEA. This CDR3 is built from 14 residues. Trimming removed 7 bases from V and 2 bases from J, with 11 bases in between. The CDR3 region is CASTGDFNTGELFF. The CDR3 DNA follows: TGTGCCAGCACTGGGGACTTTAACACCGGGGAGCTGTTTTTT.

This clone appeared a few times. The chain uses TRBV3-1 (or the pseudogene TRBV3-2) and TRBJ1-6, with TRBD1 matching 7 bases. The CDR3 length is 14 residues. The V segment lost 1 base and the J segment 10 bases; nucleotides outside the gene matches: 4. Germline values: CDR1 LGHDT, CDR2 YNNKEL (reference sequence). In DNA, the CDR3 is TGTGCCAGCAGCCAAGTACAGGGGCAATCACCCCTCCACTTT. As protein: CASSQVQGQSPLHF.

The chain has TRBV6-2 or TRBV6-3 and TRBJ2-7; 10 positions agree with TRBD1. Germline V gene sequence: CDR1 MNHEY, CDR2 SVGEGT. Trimming removed 2 bases from V and 3 bases from J; junction bases left unmatched: 4. This CDR3 has 15 amino acids. The CDR3 sequence: CASSYLGQGFYEQYF. Here the CDR3 DNA reads TGTGCCAGCAGTTACCTGGGACAGGGGTTCTACGAGCAGTACTTC.

The chain links TRBV28 to TRBJ1-6; D not resolved. This CDR3 comprises 16 residues. Germline CDR1 reads MDHEN; CDR2 reads SYDVKM. The V end was cut by 6 bases, the J end by 0 bases, with 12 bases between. As DNA, the CDR3 is TGTGCCAGCAGAGACTACGGGAGCTCCTATAATTCACCCCTCCACTTT. Protein sequence: CASRDYGSSYNSPLHF. Supplemented by reference TRBV28 and TRBJ1-6, the full variable domain reads DVKVTQSSRYLVKRTGEKVFLECVQDMDHENMFWYRQDPGLGLRLIYFSYDVKMKEKGDIPEGYSVSREKKERFSLILESASTNQTSMYLCASRDYGSSYNSPLHFGNGTRLTVT.

This clone was found once. V gene TRBV5-1 combines with J gene TRBJ2-2; 10 bases fit TRBD2. CDR3 size: 15 residues. With V trimmed by 0 bases and J by 5 bases, 1 base remained unmatched. Germline-derived CDR1 and CDR2 are SGHRS and YFSETQ. The CDR3 DNA follows: TGCGCCAGCAGCTTGGCTAGCGGGAGTACCGGGGAGCTGTTTTTT. Protein sequence: CASSLASGSTGELFF.

This clone was observed once. V usage is TRBV7-8 and J usage is TRBJ1-2, with D unresolved. CDR1 is SGHVS, CDR2 FQNEAQ, per germline. V lost 1 base to trimming and J lost 4 bases, with 7 bases between them. This CDR3 has 13 amino acids. This chain's CDR3 is CASSLDSLYGYTF. The CDR3 nucleotides are TGTGCCAGCAGCTTAGACAGCCTCTATGGCTACACCTTC.

The chain joins TRBV29-1 to TRBJ1-1, with 9 bases identical to TRBD1. Germline lookup yields CDR1 SQVTM and CDR2 ANQGSEA. CDR3 size: 13 residues. With V trimmed by 7 bases and J by 0 bases, 3 bases remained unmatched. The CDR3 DNA follows: TGCAGCGCAGGGACAGGGCTGAACACTGAAGCTTTCTTT. Translation gives CSAGTGLNTEAFF.

The genes are TRBV7-8 and TRBJ1-2; D is unclear. V was cut by 5 bases and J by 0 bases, with 4 bases left in between. Germline CDR1 reads SGHVS; CDR2 reads FQNEAQ. The CDR3 sequence is 12 residues long. The CDR3 protein is CASSQPNYGYTF. The CDR3 coding sequence is TGTGCCAGCAGCCAGCCTAACTATGGCTACACCTTC. The full variable domain, with the rest looked up from reference TRBV7-8 and TRBJ1-2, is GAGVSQSPRYKVAKRGQDVALRCDPISGHVSLFWYQQALGQGPEFLTYFQNEAQLDKSGLPSDRFFAERPEGSVSTLKIQRTQQEDSAVYLCASSQPNYGYTFGSGTRLTVV.